These T cell receptor beta chains were read from a single sample in a study of T cell changes during pregnancy in multiple sclerosis. Assay: immunoSEQ multiplex PCR; the TCRdb copy retains only in-frame clones and omits some. The sample shows fewer than 35,000 clones, 90% of them seen only once. Sequencing was performed on CD4+ T cells from peripheral blood mononuclear cells, taken in the third trimester of pregnancy. All receptors derive from a female donor in good health, enrolled as a control in a pregnancy study. CDR3s include the opening cysteine and the closing phenylalanine or tryptophan. A D gene is named only where the DNA matches it firmly. Clone size is stated in some rows and not others, as once, few, many or a class when expanded.

J gene: TRBJ1-1
V gene: TRBV5-1
clone size: few
D gene: NA
CDR3 DNA: TGCGCCAGCAGCTCTGGACAGAACACTGAAGCTTTCTTT
CDR3 protein: CASSSGQNTEAFF

J gene: TRBJ1-6
V gene: TRBV7-2
clone size: once
D gene: NA
CDR3 DNA: TGTGCCAGCAGCCAAGGAGGGTCAGGAAATTCACCCCTCCACTTT
CDR3 protein: CASSQGGSGNSPLHF

J gene: TRBJ1-2
V gene: TRBV30
clone size: NA
D gene: NA
CDR3 DNA: TGTGCCTGGAGTGTACGGCAGGGCGATGGCTACACCTTC
CDR3 protein: CAWSVRQGDGYTF

J gene: TRBJ2-7
V gene: TRBV19
clone size: NA
D gene: NA
CDR3 DNA: TGTGCCAGTAGTATGGCCGGGACAACCTACGAGCAGTACTTC
CDR3 protein: CASSMAGTTYEQYF

J gene: TRBJ1-1
V gene: TRBV25-1
clone size: once
D gene: NA
CDR3 DNA: TGTGCCAGCAGTGGCCCCCCCCCAGGATCGGCTTTCTTT
CDR3 protein: CASSGPPPGSAFF

J gene: TRBJ1-3
V gene: TRBV27
clone size: NA
D gene: NA
CDR3 DNA: TGTGCCAGCAGAGAGATCTCTGGAAACACCATATATTTT
CDR3 protein: CASREISGNTIYF

J gene: TRBJ2-2
V gene: TRBV11-3
clone size: NA
D gene: TRBD1
CDR3 DNA: TGTGCCAGCAGCATAGAGGACAGGGTCACCGGGGAGCTGTTTTTT
CDR3 protein: CASSIEDRVTGELFF

J gene: TRBJ2-5
V gene: TRBV6-5
clone size: NA
D gene: NA
CDR3 DNA: TGTGCCAGCAGGCCGGGGTCTCTGAGGGAGACCCAGTACTTC
CDR3 protein: CASRPGSLRETQYF

J gene: TRBJ2-7
V gene: TRBV11-3
clone size: NA
D gene: TRBD1
CDR3 DNA: TGTGCCAGCAGCTTAGCAGGGGGCGACCACTACGAGCAGTACTTC
CDR3 protein: CASSLAGGDHYEQYF

J gene: TRBJ2-1
V gene: TRBV6-5
clone size: NA
D gene: NA
CDR3 DNA: TGTGCCAGCAGTTACTTCCGGGGGAGCTCCTACAATGAGCAGTTCTTC
CDR3 protein: CASSYFRGSSYNEQFF

J gene: TRBJ2-1
V gene: TRBV2
clone size: NA
D gene: NA
CDR3 DNA: TGTGCCAGCAGTGACTGGGGGCCTTCCTACAATGAGCAGTTCTTC
CDR3 protein: CASSDWGPSYNEQFF

J gene: TRBJ1-4
V gene: TRBV5-1
clone size: NA
D gene: TRBD1
CDR3 DNA: TGCGCCAGCAGCTCGGGGGACAGTTCTAATGAAAAACTGTTTTTT
CDR3 protein: CASSSGDSSNEKLFF

J gene: TRBJ1-2
V gene: TRBV4-1
clone size: NA
D gene: TRBD1
CDR3 DNA: TGCGCCAGCAGCCTACAGGGACAGGCGGCAGATGGCTACACCTTC
CDR3 protein: CASSLQGQAADGYTF

J gene: TRBJ2-5
V gene: TRBV19
clone size: NA
D gene: TRBD2
CDR3 DNA: TGTGCCAGTAGTATAGATCACGGACTAGCGTACCAAGAGACCCAGTACTTC
CDR3 protein: CASSIDHGLAYQETQYF

J gene: TRBJ1-1
V gene: TRBV29-1
clone size: NA
D gene: TRBD1
CDR3 DNA: TGCAGCGCTGGGACAGGGAAAGGAGCTTTCTTT
CDR3 protein: CSAGTGKGAFF

J gene: TRBJ2-3
V gene: TRBV7-2
clone size: NA
D gene: TRBD2
CDR3 DNA: TGTGCCAGCAGCACCGGACTAGAAGGTACGCAGTATTTT
CDR3 protein: CASSTGLEGTQYF

J gene: TRBJ1-2
V gene: TRBV30
clone size: NA
D gene: NA
CDR3 DNA: TGTGCCTGGGCTACAGGTGGCGGCTACACCTTC
CDR3 protein: CAWATGGGYTF

J gene: TRBJ1-2
V gene: TRBV18
clone size: NA
D gene: TRBD1
CDR3 DNA: TGTGCCAGCTCGGAAAAGCCGGGACAGCCCTATGGCTACACCTTC
CDR3 protein: CASSEKPGQPYGYTF

J gene: TRBJ2-3
V gene: TRBV27
clone size: NA
D gene: TRBD2
CDR3 DNA: TGTGCCAGCAGTTTCCGACTAGCGGGAGGGCCAGATACGCAGTATTTT
CDR3 protein: CASSFRLAGGPDTQYF

J gene: TRBJ1-3
V gene: TRBV5-5
clone size: NA
D gene: NA
CDR3 DNA: TGTGCCAGCAGCTTGGCCGGGTGGTCGAGCTCTGGAAACACCATATATTTT
CDR3 protein: CASSLAGWSSSGNTIYF

J gene: TRBJ1-5
V gene: TRBV6-5
clone size: once
D gene: NA
CDR3 DNA: TGTGCCAGCAGTTACGGGGCAGGTACCAATCAGCCCCAGCATTTT
CDR3 protein: CASSYGAGTNQPQHF

J gene: TRBJ2-5
V gene: TRBV12-5
clone size: few
D gene: NA
CDR3 DNA: TGTGCTAGTGCCCCGGGGAGATTGCAAGAGACCCAGTACTTC
CDR3 protein: CASAPGRLQETQYF

J gene: TRBJ2-3
V gene: TRBV15
clone size: NA
D gene: TRBD2
CDR3 DNA: TGTGCCACCAGCAGAGATGGAAGGGCGGGGGGAGGCACAGATACGCAGTATTTT
CDR3 protein: CATSRDGRAGGGTDTQYF

J gene: TRBJ2-7
V gene: TRBV6-6
clone size: NA
D gene: NA
CDR3 DNA: TGTGCCAGCAGTTTGGGACTCGAGCAGTACTTC
CDR3 protein: CASSLGLEQYF

J gene: TRBJ2-1
V gene: TRBV18
clone size: NA
D gene: TRBD2
CDR3 DNA: TGTGCCAGCTCACCCGGCGAACTAGCGGGAGTGACGATCTACAATGAGCAGTTCTTC
CDR3 protein: CASSPGELAGVTIYNEQFF

J gene: TRBJ2-1
V gene: TRBV6-4
clone size: NA
D gene: TRBD2
CDR3 DNA: TGTGCCAGCAGTTCCTTAGCGGGGGCGTCCTACAATGAGCAGTTCTTC
CDR3 protein: CASSSLAGASYNEQFF

J gene: TRBJ2-1
V gene: TRBV14
clone size: NA
D gene: TRBD2
CDR3 DNA: TGTGCCAGCAGCCAAGATCCCGCGGGAGTTAGCCCCCGCTCCTACAATGAGCAGTTCTTC
CDR3 protein: CASSQDPAGVSPRSYNEQFF

J gene: TRBJ1-5
V gene: TRBV9
clone size: NA
D gene: NA
CDR3 DNA: TGTGCCAGCAGCGCCCAGGGTGGTCAGCCCCAGCATTTT
CDR3 protein: CASSAQGGQPQHF

J gene: TRBJ2-7
V gene: TRBV5-6
clone size: NA
D gene: NA
CDR3 DNA: TGTGCCAGCAGCTTAACAGGGACCGAGCAGTACTTC
CDR3 protein: CASSLTGTEQYF

J gene: TRBJ2-2
V gene: TRBV5-1
clone size: NA
D gene: NA
CDR3 DNA: TGCGCCAGCGGGGAGCGAAACACCGGGGAGCTGTTTTTT
CDR3 protein: CASGERNTGELFF

J gene: TRBJ1-2
V gene: TRBV30
clone size: NA
D gene: NA
CDR3 DNA: TGTGCCTGGAGTGTTGGGAGTAACTATGGCTACACCTTC
CDR3 protein: CAWSVGSNYGYTF

J gene: TRBJ2-3
V gene: TRBV19
clone size: NA
D gene: TRBD2
CDR3 DNA: TGTGCCACCACCCCCCTAGCGGCCCACACAGATACGCAGTATTTT
CDR3 protein: CATTPLAAHTDTQYF

J gene: TRBJ1-4
V gene: TRBV19
clone size: few
D gene: NA
CDR3 DNA: TGTGCCAGTAGTATTTTAGACTTCTCAACTAATGAAAAACTGTTTTTT
CDR3 protein: CASSILDFSTNEKLFF

J gene: TRBJ2-7
V gene: TRBV27
clone size: NA
D gene: NA
CDR3 DNA: TGTGCCAGCAGTACCGCAGGGCCCCCCTACGAGCAGTACTTC
CDR3 protein: CASSTAGPPYEQYF

J gene: TRBJ2-2
V gene: TRBV30
clone size: NA
D gene: NA
CDR3 DNA: TGTGCCTGTGCGGGCGGGGAGCTGTTTTTT
CDR3 protein: CACAGGELFF

J gene: TRBJ1-4
V gene: TRBV28
clone size: NA
D gene: TRBD1
CDR3 DNA: TGTGCCAGCAGTTCAGGGGACAGCGCCTCTCGGAAACTGTTTTTT
CDR3 protein: CASSSGDSASRKLFF

J gene: TRBJ1-1
V gene: TRBV6-5
clone size: once
D gene: NA
CDR3 DNA: TGTGCCAGCAGTTACGAGGGGAACACTGAAGCTTTCTTT
CDR3 protein: CASSYEGNTEAFF

J gene: TRBJ1-2
V gene: TRBV21-1
clone size: NA
D gene: NA
CDR3 DNA: TGTGCCAGTAGGGGGGCCAGGGGGCAACTGCGGGGCTACACCTTC
CDR3 protein: CASRGARGQLRGYTF